Listed below are T cell receptor beta chains from one sample, sequenced in a study of technical replicates of blood from a handful of donors. Data came from immunoSEQ multiplex PCR; TCRdb stores just in-frame clones and leaves some out. The data show around 74,000 clones, with approximately 83% seen just once and roughly 4.9% held by the top ten. Sequencing input: PBMCs. Source of these receptors: a human donor in good health. Some clones in this sample may be carry-over from other donors' samples. CDR3s include the opening cysteine and the closing phenylalanine or tryptophan. A D gene is named only where the DNA matches it firmly. Rows may omit the clone size; those that give it use once, few, many or a size class.

cdr3_nt cdr3_aa clone_size j_call v_call d_call
TGTGCCAGCACGAAGACTAGCGGTACTTTCTACGAGCAGTACTTC CASTKTSGTFYEQYF - TRBJ2-7 TRBV28 TRBD2
TGTGCCAGCAGCTTGGCCTGGGAGGGCAATCAGCCCCAGCATTTT CASSLAWEGNQPQHF few TRBJ1-5 TRBV5-5 -
TGTGCCAGCTCACCACCGACTACAGGGATAGGCAATCAGCCCCAGCATTTT CASSPPTTGIGNQPQHF - TRBJ1-5 TRBV18 -
TGTGCCAGCAGCACAGGAACCTACGAGCAGTACTTC CASSTGTYEQYF - TRBJ2-7 TRBV11-2 -
TGTGCCAGCAGCCGGAGGGGGCCCCAGGATACGCAGTATTTT CASSRRGPQDTQYF - TRBJ2-3 TRBV14 -
TGTGCCAGCAGCGGGCTAGCGGGAGAGGACGGGGAGCTGTTTTTT CASSGLAGEDGELFF - TRBJ2-2 TRBV9 TRBD2
TGTGCCAGCAGTGAAGAACCGCGTCCCTACAATGAGCAGTTCTTC CASSEEPRPYNEQFF - TRBJ2-1 TRBV2 -
TGCAGCGTTGCGACTATGACAGGGAGCAATCAGCCCCAGCATTTT CSVATMTGSNQPQHF - TRBJ1-5 TRBV29-1 TRBD1
TGCGCCAGCAGCGGTTCGACAGGGATTAATGAAAAACTGTTTTTT CASSGSTGINEKLFF - TRBJ1-4 TRBV5-1 TRBD1
TGTGCCAGCAGCATGGGACAGGGGGCCTACGAGCAGTACTTC CASSMGQGAYEQYF - TRBJ2-7 TRBV21-1 -
TGTGCCAGCACCACGACTAGCGGGGTGTGGAAGCAGTACTTC CASTTTSGVWKQYF - TRBJ2-7 TRBV28 TRBD2
TGTGCCAGCAGCTTAGGCACTAGCGACCAAGAGACCCAGTACTTC CASSLGTSDQETQYF - TRBJ2-5 TRBV11-3 TRBD2
TGTGCCTGGAGCACGACAGGGGGAAGGTACGAGCAGTACTTC CAWSTTGGRYEQYF once TRBJ2-7 TRBV30 TRBD1
TGTGCCACTCGGGGACAGCGATCCTACGAGCAGTACTTC CATRGQRSYEQYF few TRBJ2-7 TRBV10-3 TRBD1
TGTGCCAGCAGCCAAGACAGGGGTTATCGAGAGACCCAGTACTTC CASSQDRGYRETQYF - TRBJ2-5 TRBV14 -
TGCAGCGCTTCGTCCGAGGGAAACACCATATATTTT CSASSEGNTIYF - TRBJ1-3 TRBV29-1 -
TGCGCCAGCAGCTTGTCCATGACTAGCGGGAGGTTCGCAGATACGCAGTATTTT CASSLSMTSGRFADTQYF - TRBJ2-3 TRBV5-1 TRBD2
TGTGCCTGGACGGGCGCGGGAGGGGGCGGAGATACGCAGTATTTT CAWTGAGGGGDTQYF - TRBJ2-3 TRBV30 TRBD2
TGTGCCAGCTCGGGACTACAGGGAAAACTGTTTTTT CASSGLQGKLFF once TRBJ1-4 TRBV18 -
TGTGCCAGCAGTCCTCCGGGGGGGAGGACTGAAGCTTTCTTT CASSPPGGRTEAFF - TRBJ1-1 TRBV27 -
TGTGCCAGCTCACCCCGCTTCGAAGCGGGCTACACCTTC CASSPRFEAGYTF - TRBJ1-2 TRBV18 -
TGTGCCAGCAGCGGAGGAGCCGGGCCCCAGCATTTT CASSGGAGPQHF - TRBJ1-5 TRBV9 -
TGTGCCAGCAGTTACTCGACAAGTTCCTACGAGCAGTACTTC CASSYSTSSYEQYF few TRBJ2-7 TRBV6-5 -
TGTGCCAGCAGTGAATCAGGGCTCATGAACACTGAAGCTTTCTTT CASSESGLMNTEAFF once TRBJ1-1 TRBV2 -
TGTGCCAGCAGTGATAGAGGGGGCTACACTGAAGCTTTCTTT CASSDRGGYTEAFF - TRBJ1-1 TRBV2 TRBD1
TGTGCCAGCAGCGCCGGGACTAGCGGAGACAATGAGCAGTTCTTC CASSAGTSGDNEQFF - TRBJ2-1 TRBV13 TRBD2
TGTGCCAGCAGCTTTCGGGACATCTCCTACGAGCAGTACTTC CASSFRDISYEQYF few TRBJ2-7 TRBV11-2 -
TGTGCCAGCAGCCGAGCACAGGGGGCTGTCAGCGGGGAGCTGTTTTTT CASSRAQGAVSGELFF - TRBJ2-2 TRBV5-4 TRBD1
TGTGCCAGCGGTACTAAGCCAGGGATTTATAGCAATCAGCCCCAGCATTTT CASGTKPGIYSNQPQHF - TRBJ1-5 TRBV6-4 -
TGTGCCAGCAGCGTCGGACTAGCACCCGCCGTGGAGACCCAGTACTTC CASSVGLAPAVETQYF - TRBJ2-5 TRBV11-1 TRBD2
TGTGCCAGCAGCGTATCAGCGGGAGTACACAATGAGCAGTTCTTC CASSVSAGVHNEQFF - TRBJ2-1 TRBV9 TRBD2
TGTGCCAGCAGCCTAGGGACTCCTGGCTACACCTTC CASSLGTPGYTF - TRBJ1-2 TRBV7-4 -
TGCGCCAGCAGCGAACAGGGACTAGCAGCTGGGGATACGCAGTATTTT CASSEQGLAAGDTQYF - TRBJ2-3 TRBV5-1 TRBD2
TGTGCTAGTGGTTTGGAAGCGAATCAGCCCCAGCATTTT CASGLEANQPQHF - TRBJ1-5 TRBV12-5 -
TGTGCCAGCGATGACAGGGCAACTAATGAAAAACTGTTTTTT CASDDRATNEKLFF - TRBJ1-4 TRBV6-5 TRBD1
TGCGCCAGCAGTCAGGGGACAGGGGGTGAGTTACATCAGCCCCAGCATTTT CASSQGTGGELHQPQHF - TRBJ1-5 TRBV23-1 TRBD1
TGTGCCATCAGTGAGTCTAGGCAGGGGCTTGGCTACACCTTC CAISESRQGLGYTF - TRBJ1-2 TRBV10-3 -
TGTGCCAGCAGCTTTTCGGGCGGGAGACGGTCCGACGAGCAGTACTTC CASSFSGGRRSDEQYF - TRBJ2-7 TRBV7-9 TRBD2
TGTGCCAGCAGTTTTAGCGGGGGTTCTACAGATACGCAGTATTTT CASSFSGGSTDTQYF - TRBJ2-3 TRBV27 TRBD2
TGCGCCAGCAGTGTGGCGGCCAATTCACCCCTCTACTTT CASSVAANSPLYF - TRBJ1-6 TRBV10-2 -
TGTGCCAGCAGCCCAATAGCGGGGCGGGAGACCCAGTACTTC CASSPIAGRETQYF - TRBJ2-5 TRBV11-2 TRBD2
TGTGCCAGCAGAGGACAGGGGGCTGGCCAAGAGACCCAGTACTTC CASRGQGAGQETQYF - TRBJ2-5 TRBV6-5 TRBD1
TGTGCCAGCAGCTACGGGTCTACTCAAGAGACCCGGTACTTC CASSYGSTQETRYF - TRBJ2-5 TRBV5-4 -
TGTGCCAGTAGGCCCTTGGGGGGGAATCAGCCCCAGCATTTT CASRPLGGNQPQHF - TRBJ1-5 TRBV19 -
TGTGCCTGGAGGCCAGGGACACGGAACACCGGGGAGCTGTTTTTT CAWRPGTRNTGELFF few TRBJ2-2 TRBV30 -
TGTGCCAGCAGCTTGTATAGCGGCTACGAGCAGTACTTC CASSLYSGYEQYF few TRBJ2-7 TRBV7-9 -
TGTGCCAGCTCACCGGGCAGCCAAGAGACCCAGTACTTC CASSPGSQETQYF - TRBJ2-5 TRBV18 -
TGTGCCAGCAGCATCCGCAGCGGGAGTAAAGAGACCCAGTACTTC CASSIRSGSKETQYF - TRBJ2-5 TRBV7-2 TRBD2
TGTGCCAGCAGGCCTACCCTGAGATACGAGCAGTACTTC CASRPTLRYEQYF - TRBJ2-7 TRBV28 -
TGTGCCAAAGAAGACGAGGGCGGAACCGGGGAGCTGTTTTTT CAKEDEGGTGELFF - TRBJ2-2 TRBV7-2 -
TGTGCCATATTTCCAGACGGACATAACACAGATACGCAGTATTTT CAIFPDGHNTDTQYF - TRBJ2-3 TRBV10-3 -
TGTGCCAGCAGCTGGGGGGGATGGGATCCGAACACTGAAGCTTTCTTT CASSWGGWDPNTEAFF - TRBJ1-1 TRBV5-6 -
TGTGCCAGTCATCAGGGGCCGATACAGTTCTTC CASHQGPIQFF - TRBJ2-1 TRBV25-1 -
TGTGCCAGCAGCCGAGATGGGACAGGGCTATTGGGCTACACCTTC CASSRDGTGLLGYTF - TRBJ1-2 TRBV7-9 TRBD1